These 6 T cell receptor beta chains were all obtained from the same sample, sequenced in a study of radiotherapy plus CTLA-4 blockade in lung cancer. Produced via immunoSEQ multiplex PCR; TCRdb's table is partial and in-frame only. This sample has tens of thousands of clones, with approximately 83% found just once. Source: peripheral blood, taken from a patient treated with radiotherapy plus ipilimumab. All receptors come from a human donor with non-small cell lung cancer who had stable disease on radiotherapy plus ipilimumab.

The V gene is TRBV29-1, the J gene TRBJ2-3; D is tentatively TRBD1 or TRBD2 (5 bases each). The germline V and J ends were trimmed by 8 bases and 0 bases, with 15 bases remaining between them. CDR1 and CDR2 from the germline V gene are SQVTM and ANQGSEA. This CDR3 comprises 14 residues. CDR3 nucleotide sequence: TGCAGCACCGACGGGGCCCCGAGCACAGATACGCAGTATTTT. Residues: CSTDGAPSTDTQYF.

This clone was recorded a few times. The chain recombines TRBV18 with TRBJ1-2; TRBD1 might be the D (6 bases). Germline-derived CDR1 and CDR2 are KGHSH and LQKENI. The CDR3 spans 13 residues. V was cut by 3 bases and J by 4 bases, with 9 bases left in between. CDR3 in amino acids: CASSPDRFYGYTF. The CDR3 DNA follows: TGTGCCAGCTCACCCGACAGGTTCTATGGCTACACCTTC.

CDR3 in amino acids: CASSPSLAGGEDEQFF. The CDR3 coding sequence is TGTGCCAGCAGTCCCTCTCTAGCGGGGGGAGAGGATGAGCAGTTCTTC. The chain joins TRBV28 to TRBJ2-1; 11 nucleotides match TRBD2. J gave up 8 bases and V 5 bases, and 11 bases lay outside the gene matches. This CDR3 comprises 16 residues. CDR1 MDHEN and CDR2 SYDVKM come from the germline V gene.

This chain uses TRBV12-5 with TRBJ2-7; D not resolved. The CDR3 is 15 amino acids. Trimming stripped 2 bases from V and 4 bases from J, with 15 bases between. The germline CDR1 and CDR2 sequences are LGHNT and FRNRAP. The CDR3 nucleotides read TGTGCTAGTGGTTTGATCGTCCCAAAGTCTTACGAGCAGTACTTC. This encodes CASGLIVPKSYEQYF.

The V call is TRBV5-1, the J call TRBJ1-1; D may be TRBD1 (5 bases). Looked up from germline, CDR1 is SGHRS and CDR2 is YFSETQ. This CDR3 has 14 residues. V gave up 7 bases and J gave up 4 bases, with 17 bases separating them. As DNA, the CDR3 is TGCGCCAGCGGGGAGGGGCGGGGGAGCACTGAAGCTTTCTTT. It translates to CASGEGRGSTEAFF.

This chain connects TRBV5-1 to TRBJ2-7; unclear D gene. The V end lost 5 bases, the J end lost 5 bases, and 17 bases lay between the germline ends. Germline V gene data show CDR1 as SGHRS and CDR2 as YFSETQ. The CDR3 sequence is 14 residues long. CDR3 amino acids: CASRIQDNIDEQYF. The CDR3 bases are TGCGCCAGCAGAATTCAGGATAATATTGACGAGCAGTACTTC.